This T cell receptor (beta chain) stems from a study of T cells in Graves' hyperthyroidism and ophthalmopathy. What was amplified from RNA transcripts were TCR beta CDR3 regions. The study used the HTBI primer set for a first-round RT-PCR of the TCR CDR3. In TCRdb, the multiplex PCR reads were re-called with MiXCR into one record per CDR3 protein. The table lists 200,000 to 250,000 distinct CDR3 sequences, about 18% of them singletons. This clonotype was seen ten or more times. Trimming left V 1 base short and J 6 bases short, with 10 bases between. CDR1 is SGHTA, CDR2 FQGNSA, per germline. This CDR3 region has 13 residues.

The rearrangement uses TRBV7-2 and TRBJ2-7; no definite D call. The clonotype was recovered from a man aged 35-49 years with Graves' hyperthyroidism. Sequenced sample: blood. CDR3 loop: CASSLDLQTEQYF. The CDR3 nucleotides are TGTGCCAGCAGCTTAGATCTACAGACCGAGCAGTACTTC.